The next 19 T cell receptor beta chains were all read from a single sample in a study of blood T cell repertoires in COVID-19. Repertoires were generated with immunoSEQ multiplex PCR, while TCRdb's copy carries only in-frame clones and drops some. Counted here are tens of thousands of clones, roughly 91% occurring once; the ten biggest clones make up approximately 20%. Sequencing was performed on peripheral blood. These receptors originate from a man aged 70 or older with active COVID-19.

The V and J genes are TRBV5-1 and TRBJ2-3; the D gene is possibly TRBD1 (6 bases). The V end was cut by 3 bases, the J end by 2 bases, with 10 bases between. Germline V gene lookup returns CDR1 SGHRS and CDR2 YFSETQ. The CDR3 covers 14 residues. The CDR3 coding sequence is TGCGCCAGCAGCTCGCGGACAGACACAGATACGCAGTATTTT. Its translation: CASSSRTDTDTQYF.

The chain joins TRBV15 to TRBJ2-1; 10 positions agree with TRBD1. V was pared by 1 base and J by 4 bases, with 4 bases of the junction left unmatched. CDR1 LNHNV and CDR2 YYDKDF come from the germline V gene (reference sequence). This CDR3 has 16 amino acids. The CDR3 DNA sequence: TGTGCCACCAGCAGAGGTGCGGGACAGGGGTACAATGAGCAGTTCTTC. It is translated as CATSRGAGQGYNEQFF. Filled out from reference TRBV15 and TRBJ2-1, the complete variable domain reads DAMVIQNPRYQVTQFGKPVTLSCSQTLNHNVMYWYQQKSSQAPKLLFHYYDKDFNNEADTPDNFQSRRPNTSFCFLDIRSPGLGDTAMYLCATSRGAGQGYNEQFFGPGTRLTVL.

The chain employs TRBV2 and TRBJ1-5; 8 bases fit TRBD1. The germline CDR1 and CDR2 sequences are SNHLY and FYNNEI. The CDR3 contains 13 residues. V shed 5 bases and J 6 bases; nucleotides not matched to a gene: 3. The DNA of the CDR3 is TGTGCCAGCAGTTGGACAGGGCCTCAGCCCCAGCATTTT. As protein: CASSWTGPQPQHF.

The chain uses TRBV9 and TRBJ2-1; 10 bases are shared with TRBD2. Losses at the gene ends were 4 bases for V and 9 bases for J; bases not matched to a gene: 10. The CDR3 extends over 15 amino acids. Germline values: CDR1 SGDLS, CDR2 YYNGEE. CDR3 bases: TGTGCCAGCAGCCCCAGGAGCGGGGGGGCACCTGAGCAGTTCTTC. Translation: CASSPRSGGAPEQFF.

The rearrangement uses TRBV28 and TRBJ2-7, with 9 bases matching TRBD2. The CDR3 consists of 17 residues. V dropped 2 bases and J dropped 1; count of bases not matched to a gene: 9. From germline, CDR1 is MDHEN and CDR2 SYDVKM. For the CDR3, the DNA is TGTGCCAGCAGTTTACAGGAAGGGACTAGCCGGTCCTACGAGCAGTACTTC. Amino acids: CASSLQEGTSRSYEQYF.

The chain recombines TRBV27 with TRBJ1-2; tentatively, D is TRBD1 (6 bases). Trimming stripped 6 bases from V and 3 bases from J, with 14 bases between. The CDR3 extends over 14 amino acids. CDR1 and CDR2 from the germline V gene are MNHEY and SMNVEV (reference sequence). This chain's CDR3 is CASRPTGRYYGYTF. The CDR3 nucleotides are TGTGCCAGCAGGCCAACAGGGCGGTACTATGGCTACACCTTC.

The CDR3 spells CASSLSRRFISPGGQETQYF. The CDR3 DNA is TGTGCCAGCAGCTTATCCCGCCGCTTTATCAGTCCGGGCGGGCAAGAGACCCAGTACTTC. The V and J genes are TRBV11-3 and TRBJ2-5; tentatively, D is TRBD2 (5 bases). This CDR3 spans 20 amino acids. V was shortened by 2 bases and J by 2 bases, with 27 bases between the two germline ends. Germline CDR1 is SGHNT and CDR2 is YENEEA.

For this clone: This is likely a read error, given that the CDR3 carries no conserved phenylalanine or tryptophan at its end. The DNA is omitted, as the CDR3 cannot be located on it reliably, and the CDR3 follows TCRdb's listing. J is TRBJ1-1 and V is TRBV2; the D call of TRBD1 is as the table states it, not checked on the DNA. Germline V CDR1 and CDR2: SNHLY, FYNNEI. The CDR3 comprises 11 residues, both ends counted. CDR3 region: CASTPGHSDIL.

The chain recombines TRBV5-1 with TRBJ1-1; D call uncertain. The CDR3 is 13 amino acids. Germline CDR1 and CDR2: SGHRS and YFSETQ. V lost 1 base, J lost 5 bases, and 9 bases lay in between. In DNA form, the CDR3 reads TGCGCCAGCAGCTTGACCAGAAAGACTGAAGCTTTCTTT. This gives the protein CASSLTRKTEAFF.

The J gene is TRBJ2-1, the V gene TRBV4-2; possible D gene TRBD2, 5 bases. Trimming removed 0 bases from V and 13 bases from J, with 10 bases in between. The CDR3 has 12 residues. Germline CDR1 LGHNA, CDR2 YNFKEQ. The DNA of the CDR3 is TGTGCCAGCAGCCAAGATCGGGAATTACAGTTCTTC. Protein product: CASSQDRELQFF.

This sequence joins TRBV9 and TRBJ2-5, with D uncertain. Trimming pared 0 bases from V and 2 bases from J, leaving 5 bases between. This CDR3 comprises 13 residues. The germline gives CDR1 SGDLS, CDR2 YYNGEE. The CDR3 DNA sequence: TGTGCCAGCAGCGTAGACTTTCAAGAGACCCAGTACTTC. Translating gives CASSVDFQETQYF.

The rearrangement uses TRBV7-8 and TRBJ2-7; 7 bases match TRBD2. The V and J ends lost 1 base and 4 bases, in that order; junction bases with no gene match: 4. There are 14 residues in the CDR3. Per germline, CDR1 SGHVS and CDR2 FQNEAQ. CDR3 sequence (DNA): TGTGCCAGCAGCTTAGGACTAGCTGAATACGAGCAGTACTTC. Translating gives CASSLGLAEYEQYF. Supplemented by reference TRBV7-8 and TRBJ2-7, the full variable domain reads GAGVSQSPRYKVAKRGQDVALRCDPISGHVSLFWYQQALGQGPEFLTYFQNEAQLDKSGLPSDRFFAERPEGSVSTLKIQRTQQEDSAVYLCASSLGLAEYEQYFGPGTRLTVT.

The gene calls are TRBV11-2 and TRBJ2-1; 9 bases are a match to TRBD2. Germline assignment: CDR1 SGHAT and CDR2 FQNNGV. With 5 bases clipped from V and 1 base from J, the junction kept 9 bases outside the gene matches. The CDR3 is 17 amino acids. This CDR3 reads CASSRGVAGASYNEQFF. Written as DNA, the CDR3 is TGTGCCAGCAGCCGTGGGGTAGCGGGAGCATCCTACAATGAGCAGTTCTTC. Based on the CDR3 plus reference TRBV11-2 and TRBJ2-1, the full variable domain is EAGVAQSPRYKIIEKRQSVAFWCNPISGHATLYWYQQILGQGPKLLIQFQNNGVVDDSQLPKDRFSAERLKGVDSTLKIQPAKLEDSAVYLCASSRGVAGASYNEQFFGPGTRLTVL.

The gene calls are TRBV5-1 and TRBJ1-1; D unresolved. Trimming removed 3 bases from V and 2 bases from J, with 14 bases in between. Germline V CDR1 and CDR2: SGHRS, YFSETQ. The CDR3 is made up of 15 amino acids. The chain's CDR3 is CASSSTRGANTEAFF. Here the CDR3 DNA reads TGCGCCAGCAGCTCGACCAGAGGCGCTAACACTGAAGCTTTCTTT.

This chain uses TRBV5-1 with TRBJ2-6; 7 bases fit TRBD1. Germline V gene sequence: CDR1 SGHRS, CDR2 YFSETQ. V dropped 0 bases and J dropped 0; count of bases not matched to a gene: 0. This CDR3 has 16 residues. CDR3 sequence: CASSLGQGSGANVLTF. CDR3 nucleotides: TGCGCCAGCAGCTTGGGACAGGGCTCTGGGGCCAACGTCCTGACTTTC.

In its sample, this clone was seen once. The chain has TRBV5-6 and TRBJ1-1, with 7 bases matching TRBD1. CDR3 length: 15 residues. Germline V gene lookup returns CDR1 SGHDT and CDR2 YYEEEE. With 3 bases clipped from V and 3 bases from J, the junction kept 8 bases outside the gene matches. The CDR3 coding sequence is TGTGCCAGCAGCTCCCCCGGGACAGCCTACACTGAAGCTTTCTTT. Its protein is CASSSPGTAYTEAFF. The whole variable domain, filled in from reference TRBV5-6 and TRBJ1-1, reads DAGVTQSPTHLIKTRGQQVTLRCSPKSGHDTVSWYQQALGQGPQFIFQYYEEEERQRGNFPDRFSGHQFPNYSSELNVNALLLGDSALYLCASSSPGTAYTEAFFGQGTRLTVV.

This clone was picked up one time. The chain couples TRBV5-1 to TRBJ2-5, with 9 positions matching TRBD2. CDR1 and CDR2 from the germline V gene are SGHRS and YFSETQ. This CDR3 has 14 amino acids. J lost 5 bases, V lost 2 bases, and 4 bases had no gene match. CDR3 sequence (DNA): TGCGCCAGCAGCTTCTCTAGCGGGGTGGAGACCCAGTACTTC. It specifies CASSFSSGVETQYF.

CDR3 bases: TGTGCCATCAGTGAGTCGCTCGGGAGGGTAGATTCACCCCTCCACTTT. The encoded protein is CAISESLGRVDSPLHF. The chain uses TRBV10-3 and TRBJ1-6; D remains ambiguous. Trimming left V 0 bases short and J 8 bases short, with 14 bases between. Germline-derived CDR1 and CDR2 are ENHRY and SYGVKD. CDR3 length: 16 residues.

The V call is TRBV7-8, the J call TRBJ2-1, with a possible D match to TRBD2 (5 bases). CDR3 length equals 17 residues. The germline CDR1 and CDR2 sequences are SGHVS and FQNEAQ. V was pared by 0 bases and J by 0 bases, with 12 bases between. CDR3 bases: TGTGCCAGCAGCTTAGCGTTTAGCGCCAGCTCCTACAATGAGCAGTTCTTC. Amino acids: CASSLAFSASSYNEQFF. The variable domain in full, completed from reference TRBV7-8 and TRBJ2-1, reads GAGVSQSPRYKVAKRGQDVALRCDPISGHVSLFWYQQALGQGPEFLTYFQNEAQLDKSGLPSDRFFAERPEGSVSTLKIQRTQQEDSAVYLCASSLAFSASSYNEQFFGPGTRLTVL.